The entry that follows covers one T cell receptor beta chain sequence. Its antigen is as yet unknown. The entry originates in a study of cytomegalovirus exposure and HLA in healthy donors. Germline trimming cut 5 bases from V and 4 bases from J; bases unmatched to any gene: 7. CDR1 LNHDA and CDR2 SQIVND come from the germline V gene (reference sequence). There are 14 residues in the CDR3. Primers included in the PCR were 60 Vbeta and 13 Jbeta primers. The table came from immunoSEQ multiplex PCR; TCRdb's copy has only in-frame clones and leaves some out. The sample yields about 150,000 clones, about 80% seen once. Study outcomes and limitations: Among the sequence variants, a highly shared cluster was likely an artifact of sequencing. Later, TCR association rates were found to vary by HLA locus, highest for DRB1 and lowest for HLA-C.

This TCR was recovered from a middle-aged man in good health and CMV-seronegative. The chain uses TRBV19 and TRBJ1-2, with 7 bases matching TRBD1. The sequenced sample consisted of PBMCs. The CDR3 spells CASSQSQGIYGYTF. DNA for the CDR3: TGTGCCAGTAGTCAATCACAGGGGATCTATGGCTACACCTTC.